Presented here are 15 T cell receptor beta chains from one specimen sequenced in a study of T cells after yellow fever vaccination. In TCRdb, the 5' RACE reads were re-called with MiXCR into one record per CDR3 protein. The repertoire has hundreds of thousands of distinct CDR3 sequences, under 20% of them found once; the top ten carry roughly a sixth. The sequenced sample was PBMCs, obtained before the yellow fever booster vaccination. These TCRs come from a man between 18 and 35 years old who received the YFV17D yellow fever vaccine.

This clonotype was picked up a small number of times. The chain has TRBV6-2 or TRBV6-3 and TRBJ1-6; no clear D. Germline CDR1 reads MNHEY; CDR2 reads SVGEGT. The CDR3 runs 13 residues. Deletions cut 0 bases from V and 9 bases from J, with 6 bases between. This CDR3 reads CASSYSSGSPLHF. As DNA, the CDR3 is TGTGCCAGCAGTTACTCGTCCGGTTCACCCCTCCACTTT.

In this sample, this clonotype turned up a few times. This chain uses TRBV10-3 with TRBJ2-5; D unresolved. The length of the CDR3 is 14 residues. Germline V gene data show CDR1 as ENHRY and CDR2 as SYGVKD. Trimming left V 7 bases short and J 5 bases short, with 17 bases between. The DNA of the CDR3 is TGTGCCATCAAACTGACGTCCTCCGCCGAGACCCAGTACTTC. The encoded protein is CAIKLTSSAETQYF.

This clonotype was seen only a few times. The chain joins TRBV29-1 to TRBJ2-3; 12 bases map to TRBD2. Germline assignment: CDR1 SQVTM and CDR2 ANQGSEA. V lost 4 bases, J lost 4 bases, and 3 bases stayed unmatched. The CDR3 has 14 residues. CDR3 in DNA: TGCAGCGTTGTGGGACTAGCGGGCGCAGATACGCAGTATTTT. This encodes CSVVGLAGADTQYF.

The chain has TRBV4-1 and TRBJ1-4; D unclear. V lost 0 bases and J lost 8, with 10 bases in between. Germline CDR1 reads MGHRA; CDR2 reads YSYEKL. The CDR3 consists of 14 residues. In nucleotides, the CDR3 is TGCGCCAGCAGCCAAGATCGGGGTGCCGAAAAACTGTTTTTT. It encodes CASSQDRGAEKLFF.

The J gene is TRBJ1-2, the V gene TRBV21-1. TRBV21-1 is flagged as a pseudogene. The CDR3 loop spans 16 amino acids. The CDR3 DNA is TGTGCCAGCAGCAAAGAGTTGAGCCGGACGGGGAGGTGCTACACCTTC. This codes for CASSKELSRTGRCYTF.

The chain combines TRBV9 with TRBJ1-2, with no clear D. The CDR3 has 14 residues. The germline CDR1 and CDR2 sequences are SGDLS and YYNGEE. Deletions cut 0 bases from V and 2 bases from J, with 8 bases between. The CDR3 DNA reads TGTGCCAGCAGCGTAGCTTATGGGAACTATGGCTACACCTTC. Its translation: CASSVAYGNYGYTF.

This chain connects TRBV11-1 to TRBJ1-6, with D possibly being TRBD1 (6 bases). Germline V lookup: CDR1 SGHAT, CDR2 FQDESV (reference sequence). This CDR3 has 13 residues. V was clipped by 0 bases and J by 14 bases, with 11 bases between them. CDR3 nucleotides: TGTGCCAGCAGCTTAGCGGCGGGGGCCACCCTCCACTTT. Residues: CASSLAAGATLHF.

CDR3: CASSQRGQGWIGSYNEQFF. For the CDR3, the DNA is TGTGCCAGCAGTCAAAGGGGACAGGGGTGGATTGGCTCCTACAATGAGCAGTTCTTC. This chain joins TRBV12-3 or TRBV12-4 and TRBJ2-1; 10 positions agree with TRBD1. This CDR3 is built from 19 residues. The trim removed 5 bases at V and 0 bases at J, leaving 13 bases unmatched.

The chain is built from TRBV7-9 and TRBJ1-2; TRBD1 matches 7 bases. Trimming took 5 bases from V and 4 from J; bases not matched to a gene: 13. Germline CDR1 SEHNR, CDR2 FQNEAQ (reference sequence). The CDR3 is made up of 16 amino acids. The CDR3, as DNA: TGTGCCAGCAGCGACGGGACAGCGGAGTTTAGCTATGGCTACACCTTC. This gives the protein CASSDGTAEFSYGYTF.

This clonotype was detected a few times. The chain has TRBV6-6 and TRBJ1-2, with no clear D. The CDR3 loop spans 13 amino acids. Germline V lookup: CDR1 MNHNY, CDR2 SVGAGI (reference sequence). V dropped 10 bases and J dropped 0 bases, with 12 bases sitting between them. The CDR3 DNA sequence: TGTGCCACCAGAAGAGGGTCTAACTATGGCTACACCTTC. It translates to CATRRGSNYGYTF.

This sequence joins TRBV20-1 and TRBJ1-3; D gene uncertain. CDR3 length equals 14 residues. With 3 bases removed from V and 0 bases from J, the gap between germline ends came to 9 bases. Germline V gene sequence: CDR1 DFQATT, CDR2 SNEGSKA (reference sequence). The CDR3 nucleotides are TGCAGTGCTAGTCAGTCCAACTCTGGAAACACCATATATTTT. It is translated as CSASQSNSGNTIYF.

This clonotype came up many times. The CDR3 DNA sequence: TGCGCCAGCAGCCAAGTTTTGATACGGACCCTCCTCAAGGAGCAGTTCTTC. Translated, it gives CASSQVLIRTLLKEQFF. The rearrangement links TRBV4-1 to TRBJ2-1; no definite D call. V dropped 1 base and J dropped 10 bases, with 23 bases sitting between them. Germline V CDR1 and CDR2: MGHRA, YSYEKL. The CDR3 extends over 17 amino acids.

The J gene is TRBJ1-1, the V gene TRBV10-3; no clear D. There are 11 residues in the CDR3. V dropped 4 bases and J dropped 5 bases, with 5 bases sitting between them. Germline CDR1 reads ENHRY; CDR2 reads SYGVKD. The CDR3 DNA reads TGTGCCATCAGTGGAGAGACTGAAGCTTTCTTT. This encodes CAISGETEAFF.

This clonotype was found many times. CDR3 region: CASSLDTGANVLTF. As DNA, the CDR3 is TGTGCCAGCAGCTTAGATACTGGGGCCAACGTCCTGACTTTC. V gene TRBV7-9 combines with J gene TRBJ2-6; unclear D gene. The CDR3 is 14 residues long. Trimming left V 1 base short and J 2 bases short, with 3 bases between. In germline, CDR1 is SEHNR, CDR2 FQNEAQ (reference sequence). Complete variable domain (other parts from reference TRBV7-9 and TRBJ2-6): DTGVSQNPRHKITKRGQNVTFRCDPISEHNRLYWYRQTLGQGPEFLTYFQNEAQLEKSRLLSDRFSAERPKGSFSTLEIQRTEQGDSAMYLCASSLDTGANVLTFGAGSRLTVL.

This clonotype has a handful of counts. The rearrangement uses TRBV5-1 and TRBJ2-7; D might be TRBD1 (6 bases). The CDR3 sequence is 15 residues long. V gave up 0 bases and J gave up 6 bases, with 16 bases separating them. The germline V gene encodes CDR1 SGHRS and CDR2 YFSETQ. CDR3 protein: CASSLGDTPRREQYV. CDR3 nucleotides: TGCGCCAGCAGCTTGGGGGACACCCCGCGTCGCGAGCAGTACGTC.